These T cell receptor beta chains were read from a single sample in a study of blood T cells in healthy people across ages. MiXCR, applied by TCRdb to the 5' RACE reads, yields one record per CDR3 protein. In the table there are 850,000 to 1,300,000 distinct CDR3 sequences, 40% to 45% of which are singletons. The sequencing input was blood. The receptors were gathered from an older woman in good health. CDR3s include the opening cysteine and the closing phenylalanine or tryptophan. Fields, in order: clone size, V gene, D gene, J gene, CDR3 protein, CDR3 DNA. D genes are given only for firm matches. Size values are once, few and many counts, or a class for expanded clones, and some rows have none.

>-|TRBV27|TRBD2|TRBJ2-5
CASTTWGRRESETQYF
TGTGCCAGCACGACATGGGGCAGGCGGGAGAGTGAGACCCAGTACTTC
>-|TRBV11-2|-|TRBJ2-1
CASSLDRMWGEQFF
TGTGCCAGCAGCTTAGATCGAATGTGGGGTGAGCAGTTCTTC
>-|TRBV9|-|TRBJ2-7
CASSVEPRASRITYNEQYF
TGTGCCAGCAGCGTAGAGCCCCGGGCTAGCCGGATTACTTACAATGAGCAGTACTTC
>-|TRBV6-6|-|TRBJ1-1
CASSFTLGTEAFF
TGTGCCAGCAGTTTCACCTTAGGCACTGAAGCTTTCTTT
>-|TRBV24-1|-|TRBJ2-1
CATSDPGHVDNEQFF
TGTGCCACCAGTGACCCGGGACATGTCGACAATGAGCAGTTCTTC
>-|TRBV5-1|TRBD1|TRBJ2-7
CASSLGQGLLGEQYF
TGCGCCAGCAGCTTGGGACAGGGGCTCCTGGGAGAGCAGTACTTC
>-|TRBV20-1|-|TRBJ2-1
CSAIPLSSYNEQFF
TGCAGTGCTATACCGCTTAGCTCCTACAATGAGCAGTTCTTC
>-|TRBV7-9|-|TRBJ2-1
CASSLVGPRASNEQFF
TGTGCCAGCAGCTTAGTGGGCCCGCGGGCATCCAATGAGCAGTTCTTC
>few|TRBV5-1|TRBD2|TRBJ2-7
CASSPTSGRAGEQYF
TGTGCCAGCAGTCCCACTAGCGGGAGGGCCGGGGAGCAGTACTTC
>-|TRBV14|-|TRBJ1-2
CASSPPGQAVITF
TGTGCCAGCAGCCCGCCGGGACAAGCAGTAATCACCTTC
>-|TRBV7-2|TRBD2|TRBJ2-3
CASSLAPGGDTQYF
TGTGCCAGCAGCTTAGCACCGGGGGGAGATACGCAGTATTTT
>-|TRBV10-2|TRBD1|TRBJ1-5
CASSEAQGVQPQHF
TGCGCCAGCAGTGAAGCTCAGGGGGTTCAGCCCCAGCATTTT